The rows below give T cell receptor beta chains drawn from one sample of a study of beta chain features in type 1 diabetes. The assay was immunoSEQ multiplex PCR, and TCRdb's table has in-frame clones only and misses some. In the table there are roughly 450,000 clones, about 14% of which are singletons. The material sequenced was naive CD4+ T cells from blood. These receptors originate from a man aged 30-40 years in good health. CDR3s leave out the opening cysteine and the closing phenylalanine or tryptophan. Not every row has a clone size; where given, it reads once, few, many or a size class.

cdr3_aa j_call v_call clone_size
ASSVAQGLYGYT TRBJ1-2 TRBV9 few
ATLALQGNTEAF TRBJ1-1 TRBV6-1 few
ASSPLGDSRRRGAVEQF TRBJ2-1 TRBV5-8 few
ASSYLAPQETQY TRBJ2-5 TRBV6-6 .
ASSLVAGTGAGEQY TRBJ2-7 TRBV7-6 .
ASSLATGELF TRBJ2-2 TRBV7-2 few
ASSPWTGANYGYT TRBJ1-2 TRBV9 .
ARGTIYYEQY TRBJ2-7 TRBV6-6 .
SVDHRPSYNEQF TRBJ2-1 TRBV29-1 few
AWSPPFLGTDTQY TRBJ2-3 TRBV30 many
SALTGLNTEAF TRBJ1-1 TRBV29-1 .
ASSQGTKAPGANVLT TRBJ2-6 TRBV4-1 .
ASSLGQNYGYT TRBJ1-2 TRBV7-6 .
ASSLVVGAAEAF TRBJ1-1 TRBV5-4 few
ASQLSSTGDEGYT TRBJ1-2 TRBV7-8 .
ASSRDSYEQY TRBJ2-7 TRBV5-4 few
ASREGPTQETQY TRBJ2-5 TRBV5-1 few
AWTGRMGYGYT TRBJ1-2 TRBV30 few
SAADGLNQPQH TRBJ1-5 TRBV29-1 few
ASSGVARGTDTQY TRBJ2-3 TRBV9 .
ASSQDQTEETQY TRBJ2-5 TRBV4-3 few
AWSLGMNTEAF TRBJ1-1 TRBV30 many
ASSQGFTITDTQY TRBJ2-3 TRBV4-2 .
ASSPPGRGANVLT TRBJ2-6 TRBV18 .
ASSQGQRGTGELF TRBJ2-2 TRBV4-3 few
ASRGGGLELGTQY TRBJ2-3 TRBV6-5 .
ASRNNRDSNSPLH TRBJ1-6 TRBV6-6 few
ASSFQADFGGRTQETQY TRBJ2-5 TRBV7-2 few
ASIGQGAKNTEAF TRBJ1-1 TRBV27 .
ASNLDPNTEAF TRBJ1-1 TRBV6-1 .
SVVETTYGYT TRBJ1-2 TRBV29-1 few
ASSLASGGPYEQY TRBJ2-7 TRBV7-2 .
ASSHRQISTDTQY TRBJ2-3 TRBV7-9 few
ASSPGTGGYGYT TRBJ1-2 TRBV5-4 .
ASSLGALASTDTQY TRBJ2-3 TRBV7-6 once
AISESGETDTQY TRBJ2-3 TRBV10-3 .
ASSIAGRTEAF TRBJ1-1 TRBV19 few
AISWVSENTEAF TRBJ1-1 TRBV10-3 few
ASSLAASTDTQY TRBJ2-3 TRBV7-2 .
ASSDGQGAVNEQF TRBJ2-1 TRBV2 .
ASRLATGEQY TRBJ2-7 TRBV28 .
ASSYLGRSWDTQY TRBJ2-3 TRBV6-5 few
AWGTSHNEQF TRBJ2-1 TRBV30 .
ASGPGLAMMKETQY TRBJ2-5 TRBV12-5 .
AIPFPGSYGYT TRBJ1-2 TRBV25-1 few
ATSRGGPGETQY TRBJ2-5 TRBV15 few
ASSLGLGDEQF TRBJ2-1 TRBV5-1 few
ASSQGTESPYEQY TRBJ2-7 TRBV4-1 .
ASSLGTNYGYT TRBJ1-2 TRBV7-9 few
ASSLGRVGGTDTQY TRBJ2-3 TRBV5-6 .
ASSQSHEQF TRBJ2-1 TRBV5-4 .
AISESVVQPETQY TRBJ2-5 TRBV10-3 .
ASSQDLRGGRELF TRBJ2-2 TRBV4-3 few
ASSAGAGPYEQY TRBJ2-7 TRBV28 .
ASSFSPLARGGGTIEQF TRBJ2-1 TRBV7-9 few
ASSSTGLIYNEQF TRBJ2-1 TRBV6-6 few
ASSRTGPGDGYT TRBJ1-2 TRBV5-4 .
ASSTIRGPDTQY TRBJ2-3 TRBV27 .